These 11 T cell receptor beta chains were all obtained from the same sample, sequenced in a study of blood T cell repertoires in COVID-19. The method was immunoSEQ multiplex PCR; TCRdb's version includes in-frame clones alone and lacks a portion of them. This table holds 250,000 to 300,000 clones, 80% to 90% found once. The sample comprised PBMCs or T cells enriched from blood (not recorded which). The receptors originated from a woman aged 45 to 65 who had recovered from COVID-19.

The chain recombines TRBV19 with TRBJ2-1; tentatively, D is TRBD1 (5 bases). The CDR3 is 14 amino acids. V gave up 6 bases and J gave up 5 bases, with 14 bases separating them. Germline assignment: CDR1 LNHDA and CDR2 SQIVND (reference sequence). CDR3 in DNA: TGTGCCAGTAGACAGGCCCCGAACAACAATGAGCAGTTCTTC. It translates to CASRQAPNNNEQFF.

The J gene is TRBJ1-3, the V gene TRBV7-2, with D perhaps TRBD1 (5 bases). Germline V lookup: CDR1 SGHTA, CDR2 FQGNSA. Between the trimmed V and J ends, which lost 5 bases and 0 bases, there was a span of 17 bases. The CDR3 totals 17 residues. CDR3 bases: TGTGCCAGCAGCCCCGCGGGGCAGCTGATCTCTGGAAACACCATATATTTT. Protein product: CASSPAGQLISGNTIYF.

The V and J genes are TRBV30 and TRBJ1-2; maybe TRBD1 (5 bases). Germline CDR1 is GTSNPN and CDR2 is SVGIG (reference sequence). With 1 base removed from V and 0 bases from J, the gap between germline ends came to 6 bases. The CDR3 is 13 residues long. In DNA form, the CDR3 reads TGTGCCTGGAGTGCGGACACTAACTATGGCTACACCTTC. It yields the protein CAWSADTNYGYTF.

CDR3 in amino acids: CSVDPPPGQETYSTDTQYF. The CDR3 nucleotides are TGCAGCGTTGATCCCCCCCCGGGACAAGAAACTTATTCCACAGATACGCAGTATTTT. The J gene is TRBJ2-3, the V gene TRBV29-1; D may be TRBD1 (6 bases). Germline V gene data show CDR1 as SQVTM and CDR2 as ANQGSEA. The CDR3 loop spans 19 amino acids. V lost 3 bases to trimming and J lost 2 bases, with 27 bases between them.

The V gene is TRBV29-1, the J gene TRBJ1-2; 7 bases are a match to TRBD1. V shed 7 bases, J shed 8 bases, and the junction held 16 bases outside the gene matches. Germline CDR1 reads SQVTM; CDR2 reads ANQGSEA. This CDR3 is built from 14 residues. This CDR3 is CSAVAGQSAGGYTF. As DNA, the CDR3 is TGCAGCGCTGTGGCGGGACAGTCGGCGGGAGGCTACACCTTC.

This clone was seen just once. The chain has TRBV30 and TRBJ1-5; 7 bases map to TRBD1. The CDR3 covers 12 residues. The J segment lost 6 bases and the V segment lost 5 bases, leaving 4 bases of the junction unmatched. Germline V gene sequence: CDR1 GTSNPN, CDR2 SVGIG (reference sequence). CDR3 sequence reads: CAWSDRVQPQHF. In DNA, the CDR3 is TGTGCCTGGTCTGACAGGGTTCAGCCCCAGCATTTT.

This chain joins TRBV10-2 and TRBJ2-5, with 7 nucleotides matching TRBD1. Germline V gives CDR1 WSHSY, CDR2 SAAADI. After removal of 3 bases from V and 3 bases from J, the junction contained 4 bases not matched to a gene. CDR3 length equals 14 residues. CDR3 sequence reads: CASSDTGVEETQYF. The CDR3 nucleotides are TGCGCCAGCAGTGACACAGGGGTTGAAGAGACCCAGTACTTC.

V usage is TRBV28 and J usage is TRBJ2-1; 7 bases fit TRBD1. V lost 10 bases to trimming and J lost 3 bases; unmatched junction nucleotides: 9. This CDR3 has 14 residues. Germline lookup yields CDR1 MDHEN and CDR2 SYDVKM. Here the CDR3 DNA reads TGTGCCACCCTAACAGGGGATTACTACAATGAGCAGTTCTTC. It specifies CATLTGDYYNEQFF.

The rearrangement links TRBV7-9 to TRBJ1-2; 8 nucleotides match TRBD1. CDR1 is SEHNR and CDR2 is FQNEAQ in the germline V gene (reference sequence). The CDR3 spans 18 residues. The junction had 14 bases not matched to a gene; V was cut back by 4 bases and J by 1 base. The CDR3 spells CASSSSGGQDLFNYGYTF. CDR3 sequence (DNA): TGTGCCAGCAGCTCCAGTGGGGGACAGGATTTATTTAACTATGGCTACACCTTC.

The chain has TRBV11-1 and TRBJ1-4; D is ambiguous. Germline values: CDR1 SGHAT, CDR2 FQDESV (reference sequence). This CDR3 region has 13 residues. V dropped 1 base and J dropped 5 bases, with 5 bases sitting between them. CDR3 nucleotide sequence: TGTGCCAGCAGCTTAGATATGAATGAAAAACTGTTTTTT. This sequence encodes CASSLDMNEKLFF.

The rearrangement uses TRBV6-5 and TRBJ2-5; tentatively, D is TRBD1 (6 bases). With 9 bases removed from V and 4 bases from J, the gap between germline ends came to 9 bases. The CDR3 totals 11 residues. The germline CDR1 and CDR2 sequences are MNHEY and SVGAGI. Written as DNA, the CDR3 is TGTGCCAGTCGACAGGTAGAGACCCAGTACTTC. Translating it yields CASRQVETQYF.